This T cell receptor beta chain derives from a study of vaccination and CD4 T cells after COVID-19. Notes on the study in general: SARS-CoV-2-reactive clonotype medians increased from around 20 to 38, not significantly.

This clonotype came up a few times. Antigen specificity is unknown. The Oncomine TCR Beta short-read assay generated sequence data from the DNA of cultured CD4+ T cells. MiXCR, applied by TCRdb to the PCR reads, yields one record per CDR3 protein. The data contain fewer than 20,000 distinct CDR3 sequences, about half of them singletons. CDR3 size: 11 residues. CDR1 and CDR2 from the germline V gene are MNHNS and SASEGT. Trimming cost V 8 bases and J 4 bases, with 8 bases left between them. Treatment: approximately 11-day PBMC culture with coronavirus spike peptide pools or control peptides (ViraFEST assay). Half-medium replacement with fresh IL-2 medium took place on days 3 and 7.

The chain has TRBV6-1 and TRBJ1-2; D might be TRBD1 (6 bases). The clonotype was recovered from a human donor who had recovered from COVID-19. The sequencing sample was made of CD4+ T cells from blood, cultured in vitro. The CDR3 DNA reads as TGTGCCAGCGGGGGGCTCTATGGCTACACCTTC. Protein product: CASGGLYGYTF.